Included here is one T cell receptor beta chain sequence, with context. In the original analysis: Estimation of nucleated cell counts was performed using reference gene primer amplification. The assay was immunoSEQ multiplex PCR, and TCRdb's table has in-frame clones only and misses some. Clone size and V and J calls were adopted from that table, with D and trimming inferred from the DNA. The sample contains 60,000 to 65,000 clones, roughly 80% of which appear only once. The data were obtained in a study of blood T cell repertoires in COVID-19. About the research overall: Acute and convalescent COVID-19 samples came from the United States, Italy and Spain. T cells, B-cell-depleted T cells, or PBMCs supplied cDNA or gDNA.

Looked up from germline, CDR1 is SNHLY and CDR2 is FYNNEI. CDR3 length: 14 amino acids. After removal of 10 bases from V and 0 bases from J, the junction contained 5 bases not matched to a gene. Seattle patients were enrolled while actively infected and followed longitudinally. The sample taken for sequencing was peripheral blood. The V and J genes are TRBV2 and TRBJ2-2, with 7 bases that match TRBD1. This sequence originates from a man in his sixties with COVID-19, enrolled during active disease. The DNA of the CDR3 is TGTGCCACACGACAGGGAACGAACACCGGGGAGCTGTTTTTT. Protein sequence: CATRQGTNTGELFF.